This is a list of T cell receptor beta chains from one sample in a study of blood T cell repertoires in COVID-19. Assay used: immunoSEQ multiplex PCR; TCRdb lists only in-frame clones, some missing. The table has almost 400,000 clones, over 75% seen once. The material sequenced was PBMCs or T cells enriched from blood (not recorded which). All receptors come from a woman aged 25 to 39 with acute COVID-19. Each CDR3 is given with its conserved first and last residue. The D gene is left open where the match is weak. Some rows mark clone size as missing; the rest say once, few, many or name a class of expanded clone.

v_call: TRBV14
d_call: TRBD1
clone_size: -
j_call: TRBJ2-1
cdr3_nt: TGTGCCAGCAGCGGGACAGGGCACAATGAGCAGTTCTTC
cdr3_aa: CASSGTGHNEQFF

v_call: TRBV4-2
d_call: TRBD2
clone_size: -
j_call: TRBJ2-7
cdr3_nt: TGTGCCAGCAGCCTCAGGACTAGCCCAACCTACGAGCAGTACTTC
cdr3_aa: CASSLRTSPTYEQYF

v_call: TRBV5-4
d_call: -
clone_size: -
j_call: TRBJ1-2
cdr3_nt: TGTGCCAGCAGCGAGGGCGCGTTTGGCTACACCTTC
cdr3_aa: CASSEGAFGYTF

v_call: TRBV6-1
d_call: -
clone_size: -
j_call: TRBJ1-6
cdr3_nt: TGTGCCAGCAGTGATGGGGGGGGTCGGAATTCACCCCTCCACTTT
cdr3_aa: CASSDGGGRNSPLHF

v_call: TRBV9
d_call: -
clone_size: -
j_call: TRBJ2-5
cdr3_nt: TGTGCCAGCAGCGCACACAGGGCCGAGGGGACCCAGTACTTC
cdr3_aa: CASSAHRAEGTQYF

v_call: TRBV19
d_call: TRBD1
clone_size: -
j_call: TRBJ1-5
cdr3_nt: TGTGCCAGTAGTGGACAGGCGGTAGCGGTCAATCAGCCCCAGCATTTT
cdr3_aa: CASSGQAVAVNQPQHF

v_call: TRBV5-1
d_call: -
clone_size: -
j_call: TRBJ2-1
cdr3_nt: TGCGCCAGCAGCCCCGGGACTGTCAATGAGCAGTTCTTC
cdr3_aa: CASSPGTVNEQFF

v_call: TRBV24-1
d_call: TRBD1
clone_size: -
j_call: TRBJ2-7
cdr3_nt: TGTGCCACCAGTGATCCCGGGACAGGGACACACGAGCAGTACTTC
cdr3_aa: CATSDPGTGTHEQYF

v_call: TRBV2
d_call: -
clone_size: -
j_call: TRBJ2-3
cdr3_nt: TGTGCCAGCAGTGGGGGGCGGTTCCCTAGCACAGATACGCAGTATTTT
cdr3_aa: CASSGGRFPSTDTQYF

v_call: TRBV20-1
d_call: -
clone_size: -
j_call: TRBJ2-1
cdr3_nt: TGCAGTGCTAGATTGAAGGGGGAGCAGTTCTTC
cdr3_aa: CSARLKGEQFF

v_call: TRBV24-1
d_call: -
clone_size: -
j_call: TRBJ1-1
cdr3_nt: TGTGCCACCAGTGATCCGGGATCTTCGGGTACTGGGGCTTTCTTT
cdr3_aa: CATSDPGSSGTGAFF

v_call: TRBV10-3
d_call: -
clone_size: -
j_call: TRBJ1-1
cdr3_nt: TGTGCCATCAGTGATGGCCGGGACATAGAAGCTTTCTTT
cdr3_aa: CAISDGRDIEAFF

v_call: TRBV11-2
d_call: -
clone_size: -
j_call: TRBJ2-2
cdr3_nt: TGTGCCAGCAGCTTAGATCCCGTCGGCGGGGAGCTGTTTTTT
cdr3_aa: CASSLDPVGGELFF

v_call: TRBV20-1
d_call: -
clone_size: -
j_call: TRBJ2-7
cdr3_nt: TGCAGTGCTAGTCCGCGGGACAGTGCGAGCTCCTACGAGCAGTACTTC
cdr3_aa: CSASPRDSASSYEQYF

v_call: TRBV11-3
d_call: TRBD2
clone_size: -
j_call: TRBJ2-1
cdr3_nt: TGTGCCAGCAGCTATAGCGGGGGAACCTACAATGAGCAGTTCTTC
cdr3_aa: CASSYSGGTYNEQFF

v_call: TRBV24-1
d_call: TRBD1
clone_size: -
j_call: TRBJ2-7
cdr3_nt: TGTGCCACCCCCAGTACAGGGGACTACGAGCAGTACTTC
cdr3_aa: CATPSTGDYEQYF

v_call: TRBV28
d_call: TRBD1
clone_size: -
j_call: TRBJ1-4
cdr3_nt: TGTGCCAGCAGTCGGACAGGGTACGGTGAAAAACTGTTTTTT
cdr3_aa: CASSRTGYGEKLFF

v_call: TRBV6-4
d_call: TRBD2
clone_size: -
j_call: TRBJ2-1
cdr3_nt: TGTGCCAGCAGTGACCATATTAGCGGGGGGCCGATCCTAGGCTCCTACAATGAGCAGTTCTTC
cdr3_aa: CASSDHISGGPILGSYNEQFF

v_call: TRBV29-1
d_call: TRBD1
clone_size: -
j_call: TRBJ2-7
cdr3_nt: TGCAGCGTTGGGGGACAGGGGGCTTACGAGCAGTACTTC
cdr3_aa: CSVGGQGAYEQYF

v_call: TRBV9
d_call: TRBD1
clone_size: few
j_call: TRBJ1-1
cdr3_nt: TGTGCCAGCGGGGAACAGGGGGCGAGGACTGAAGCTTTCTTT
cdr3_aa: CASGEQGARTEAFF

v_call: TRBV6-5
d_call: -
clone_size: once
j_call: TRBJ2-5
cdr3_nt: TGTGCCAGCAGTTACACAACAGGGTCGGAGACCCAGTACTTC
cdr3_aa: CASSYTTGSETQYF

v_call: TRBV7-7
d_call: -
clone_size: -
j_call: TRBJ2-4
cdr3_nt: TGTGCCAGCAGCTTCGGAGGGCGGGGAAGGGCCAAAAACATTCAGTACTTC
cdr3_aa: CASSFGGRGRAKNIQYF

v_call: TRBV5-1
d_call: -
clone_size: -
j_call: TRBJ1-4
cdr3_nt: TGCGCCAGCAGGGAGCAAGGACAGACTAATGAAAAACTGTTTTTT
cdr3_aa: CASREQGQTNEKLFF

v_call: TRBV7-6
d_call: -
clone_size: -
j_call: TRBJ2-1
cdr3_nt: TGTGCCAGCAGCTTAACGGTGGGGGGGCCGAGCTCCTACAATGAGCAGTTCTTC
cdr3_aa: CASSLTVGGPSSYNEQFF

v_call: TRBV6-2/TRBV6-3
d_call: -
clone_size: -
j_call: TRBJ1-1
cdr3_nt: TGTGCCAGCAGTTTCCAGAGGGAAGCTTTCTTT
cdr3_aa: CASSFQREAFF

v_call: TRBV2
d_call: TRBD1
clone_size: few
j_call: TRBJ1-2
cdr3_nt: TGTGCCAGCAGTGGCCGACAGGGAGTCTATGGCTACACCTTC
cdr3_aa: CASSGRQGVYGYTF

v_call: TRBV15
d_call: -
clone_size: once
j_call: TRBJ1-5
cdr3_nt: TGTGCCACCAGCAGGTCCGGGACACAAAATCAGCCCCAGCATTTT
cdr3_aa: CATSRSGTQNQPQHF

v_call: TRBV19
d_call: -
clone_size: -
j_call: TRBJ1-4
cdr3_nt: TGTGCCAGTAGTATCCTCCCCCAGACTTATAATGAAAAACTGTTTTTT
cdr3_aa: CASSILPQTYNEKLFF

v_call: TRBV7-3
d_call: -
clone_size: -
j_call: TRBJ2-5
cdr3_nt: TGTGCCAGCAGCTTAAATGGAGGGGAGTTTAGAGAGACCCAGTACTTC
cdr3_aa: CASSLNGGEFRETQYF

v_call: TRBV6-6
d_call: -
clone_size: -
j_call: TRBJ1-5
cdr3_nt: TGTGCCAGCAACAGTCCAAATCAGCCCCAGCATTTT
cdr3_aa: CASNSPNQPQHF

v_call: TRBV7-9
d_call: -
clone_size: -
j_call: TRBJ1-1
cdr3_nt: TGTGCCAGCAGCCCCCGACAGGATCTTAACACTGAAGCTTTCTTT
cdr3_aa: CASSPRQDLNTEAFF

v_call: TRBV9
d_call: TRBD2
clone_size: -
j_call: TRBJ2-3
cdr3_nt: TGTGCCAGCAGCGACACTAGCGGGGGGTGGGCAGATACGCAGTATTTT
cdr3_aa: CASSDTSGGWADTQYF